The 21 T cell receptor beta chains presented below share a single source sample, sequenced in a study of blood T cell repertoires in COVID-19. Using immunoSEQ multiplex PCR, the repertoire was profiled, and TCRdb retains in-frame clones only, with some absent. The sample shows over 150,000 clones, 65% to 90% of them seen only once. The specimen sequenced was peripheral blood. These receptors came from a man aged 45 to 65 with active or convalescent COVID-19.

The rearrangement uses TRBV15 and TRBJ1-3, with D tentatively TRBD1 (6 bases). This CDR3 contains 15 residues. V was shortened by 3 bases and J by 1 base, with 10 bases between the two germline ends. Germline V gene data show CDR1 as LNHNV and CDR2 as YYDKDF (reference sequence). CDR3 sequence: CATSSKQGSGNTIYF. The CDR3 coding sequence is TGTGCCACCAGCAGTAAACAGGGATCTGGAAACACCATATATTTT.

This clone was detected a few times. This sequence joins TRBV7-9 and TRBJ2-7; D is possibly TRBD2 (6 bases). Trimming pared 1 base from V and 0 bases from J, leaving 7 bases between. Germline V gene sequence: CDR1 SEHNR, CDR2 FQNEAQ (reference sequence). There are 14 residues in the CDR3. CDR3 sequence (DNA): TGTGCCAGCAGCTTAGGGCGGGACTCCTACGAGCAGTACTTC. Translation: CASSLGRDSYEQYF.

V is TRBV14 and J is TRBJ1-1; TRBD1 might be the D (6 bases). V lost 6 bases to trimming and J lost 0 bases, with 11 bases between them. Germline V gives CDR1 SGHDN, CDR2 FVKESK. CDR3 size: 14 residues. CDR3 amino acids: CASSPGELNTEAFF. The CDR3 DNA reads TGTGCCAGCAGTCCAGGGGAATTGAACACTGAAGCTTTCTTT.

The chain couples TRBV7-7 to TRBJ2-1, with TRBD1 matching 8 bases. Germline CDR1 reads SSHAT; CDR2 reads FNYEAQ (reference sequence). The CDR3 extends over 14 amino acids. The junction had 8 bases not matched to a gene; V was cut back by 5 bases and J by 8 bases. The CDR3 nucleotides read TGTGCCAGCAGCCCCGGACAGGGTGACTATGAGCAGTTCTTC. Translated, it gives CASSPGQGDYEQFF.

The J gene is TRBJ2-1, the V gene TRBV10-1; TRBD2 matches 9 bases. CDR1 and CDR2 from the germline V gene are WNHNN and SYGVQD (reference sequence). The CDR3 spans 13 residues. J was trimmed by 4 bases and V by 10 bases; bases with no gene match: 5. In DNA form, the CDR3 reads TGCGCCACCTCAGCGGGAGGTTACAATGAGCAGTTCTTC. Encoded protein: CATSAGGYNEQFF.

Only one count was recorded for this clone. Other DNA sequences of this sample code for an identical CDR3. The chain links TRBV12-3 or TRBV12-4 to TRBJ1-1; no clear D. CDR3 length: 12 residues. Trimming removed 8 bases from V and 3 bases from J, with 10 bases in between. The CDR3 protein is CASRPGDTEAFF. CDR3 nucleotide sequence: TGTGCCAGCCGGCCGGGAGACACTGAAGCTTTCTTT.

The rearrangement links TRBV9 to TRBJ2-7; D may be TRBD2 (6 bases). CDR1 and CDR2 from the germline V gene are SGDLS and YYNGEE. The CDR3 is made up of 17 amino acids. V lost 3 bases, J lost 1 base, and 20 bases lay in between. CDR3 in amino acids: CASSGPREPKLSYEQYF. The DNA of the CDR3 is TGTGCCAGCAGCGGACCACGGGAGCCGAAACTGTCCTACGAGCAGTACTTC.

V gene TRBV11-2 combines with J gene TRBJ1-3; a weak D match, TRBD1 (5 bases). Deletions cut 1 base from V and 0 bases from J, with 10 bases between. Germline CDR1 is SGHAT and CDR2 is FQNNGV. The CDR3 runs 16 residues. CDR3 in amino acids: CASSLGPGVSGNTIYF. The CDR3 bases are TGTGCCAGCAGCTTAGGCCCGGGGGTCTCTGGAAACACCATATATTTT.

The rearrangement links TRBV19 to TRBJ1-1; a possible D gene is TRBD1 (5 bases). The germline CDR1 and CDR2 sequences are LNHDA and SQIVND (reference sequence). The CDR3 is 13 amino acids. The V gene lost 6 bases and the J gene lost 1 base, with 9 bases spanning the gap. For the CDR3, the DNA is TGTGCCAGTAGAAAGGGGCGGAACACTGAAGCTTTCTTT. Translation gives CASRKGRNTEAFF.

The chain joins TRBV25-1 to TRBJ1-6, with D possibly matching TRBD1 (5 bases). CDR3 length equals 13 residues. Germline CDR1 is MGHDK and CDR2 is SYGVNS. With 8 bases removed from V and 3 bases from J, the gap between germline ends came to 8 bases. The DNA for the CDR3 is TGTGCCAGCTCCACAGGCTATAATTCACCCCTCCACTTT. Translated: CASSTGYNSPLHF. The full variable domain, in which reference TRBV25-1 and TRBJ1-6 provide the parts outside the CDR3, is EADIYQTPRYLVIGTGKKITLECSQTMGHDKMYWYQQDPGMELHLIHYSYGVNSTEKGDLSSESTVSRIRTEHFPLTLESARPSHTSQYLCASSTGYNSPLHFGNGTRLTVT.

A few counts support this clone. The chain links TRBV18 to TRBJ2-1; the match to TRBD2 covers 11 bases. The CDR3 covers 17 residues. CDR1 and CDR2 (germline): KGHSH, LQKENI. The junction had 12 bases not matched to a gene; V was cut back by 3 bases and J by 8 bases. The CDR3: CASSPPPTSGSRDEQFF. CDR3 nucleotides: TGTGCCAGCTCACCGCCTCCCACTAGCGGGAGTCGCGATGAGCAGTTCTTC.

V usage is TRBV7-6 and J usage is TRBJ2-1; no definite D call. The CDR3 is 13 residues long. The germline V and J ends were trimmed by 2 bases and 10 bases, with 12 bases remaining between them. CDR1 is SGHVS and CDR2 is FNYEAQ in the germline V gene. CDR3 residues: CASSLSESREQFF. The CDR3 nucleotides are TGTGCCAGCAGCTTAAGTGAGTCCCGGGAGCAGTTCTTC.

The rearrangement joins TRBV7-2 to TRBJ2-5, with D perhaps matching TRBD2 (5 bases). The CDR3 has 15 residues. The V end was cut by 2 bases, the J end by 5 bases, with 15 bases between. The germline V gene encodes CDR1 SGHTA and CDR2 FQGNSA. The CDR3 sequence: CASSLLAPPWETQYF. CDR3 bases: TGTGCCAGCAGCTTATTAGCGCCTCCCTGGGAGACCCAGTACTTC.

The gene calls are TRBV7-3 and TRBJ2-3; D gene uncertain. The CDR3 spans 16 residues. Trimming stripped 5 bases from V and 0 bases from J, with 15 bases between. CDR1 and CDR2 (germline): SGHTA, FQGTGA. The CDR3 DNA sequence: TGTGCCAGCAGCCCCTTCGGTGGCGGCAGCACAGATACGCAGTATTTT. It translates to CASSPFGGGSTDTQYF.

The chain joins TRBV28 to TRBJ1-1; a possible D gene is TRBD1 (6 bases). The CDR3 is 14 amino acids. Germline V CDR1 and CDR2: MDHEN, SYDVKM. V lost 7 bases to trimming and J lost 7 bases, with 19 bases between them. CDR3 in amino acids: CASNVQGSTIEAFF. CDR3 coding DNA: TGTGCCAGCAACGTACAGGGTAGTACGATTGAAGCTTTCTTT.

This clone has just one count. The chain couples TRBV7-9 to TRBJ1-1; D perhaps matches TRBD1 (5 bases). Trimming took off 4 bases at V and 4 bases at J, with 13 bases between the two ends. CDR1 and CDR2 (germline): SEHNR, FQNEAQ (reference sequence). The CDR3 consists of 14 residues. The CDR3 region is CASSSLGGATEAFF. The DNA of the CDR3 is TGTGCCAGCAGCTCCTTGGGCGGGGCCACTGAAGCTTTCTTT.

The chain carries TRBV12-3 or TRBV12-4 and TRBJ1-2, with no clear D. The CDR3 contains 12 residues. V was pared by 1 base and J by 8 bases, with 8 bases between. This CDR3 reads CASSLDLGGYTF. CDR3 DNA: TGTGCCAGCAGTTTAGACCTAGGAGGCTACACCTTC.

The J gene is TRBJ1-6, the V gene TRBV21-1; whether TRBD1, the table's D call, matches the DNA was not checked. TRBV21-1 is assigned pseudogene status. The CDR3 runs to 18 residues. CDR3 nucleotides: TGTGCCAGCAGCAACGACAGCAAGTCAGCGCGCTATAATTCACCCCTCCACTTT. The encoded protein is CASSNDSKSARYNSPLHF.

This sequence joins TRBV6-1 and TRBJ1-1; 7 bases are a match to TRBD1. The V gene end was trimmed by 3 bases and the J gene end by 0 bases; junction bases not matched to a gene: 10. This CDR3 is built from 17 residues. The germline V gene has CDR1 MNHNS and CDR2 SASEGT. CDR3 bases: TGTGCCAGCAGTGATTGGGCCCGACAGGGTGTGAACACTGAAGCTTTCTTT. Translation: CASSDWARQGVNTEAFF.

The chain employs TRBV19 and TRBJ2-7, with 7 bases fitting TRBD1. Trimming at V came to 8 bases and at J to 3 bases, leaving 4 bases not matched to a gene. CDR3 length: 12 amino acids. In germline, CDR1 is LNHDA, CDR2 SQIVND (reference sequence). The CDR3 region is CASGQAGYEQYF. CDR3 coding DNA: TGTGCCAGTGGACAGGCCGGCTACGAGCAGTACTTC.

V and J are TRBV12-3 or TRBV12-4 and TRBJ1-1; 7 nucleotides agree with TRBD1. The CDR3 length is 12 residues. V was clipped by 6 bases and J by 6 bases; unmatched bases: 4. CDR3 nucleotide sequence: TGTGCCAGCAGCCCGGGACAGTCTGAAGCTTTCTTT. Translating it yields CASSPGQSEAFF.